This TCR beta chain emerged from a study of blood T cell repertoires in COVID-19. From germline, CDR1 is SGHDN and CDR2 FVKESK. This CDR3 is built from 17 residues. The junction had 17 bases not matched to a gene; V was cut back by 6 bases and J by 6 bases. Some clones are missing from TCRdb's copy, which holds only in-frame ones; the method was immunoSEQ multiplex PCR. The sample lists some 93,000 clones; about 80% were seen once. The chain has TRBV14 and TRBJ2-1; 7 nucleotides align to TRBD1. The receptor's source is a man aged 70 or older with acute or convalescent COVID-19. Material: peripheral blood. In DNA form, the CDR3 reads TGTGCCAGCAGTCAAACCTCCGGGACAGTCTTCGTCAATGAGCAGTTCTTC. Translating it yields CASSQTSGTVFVNEQFF.